This T cell receptor (beta chain) came from a study of T cells in Graves' hyperthyroidism and ophthalmopathy. The CDR3 regions of TCR beta were amplified from RNA transcripts. When the TCR CDR3 underwent first-round RT-PCR, the HTBI primer set was used. TCRdb analysed the multiplex PCR reads with MiXCR anew, one entry per CDR3 protein. The data hold around 600,000 distinct CDR3 sequences, with about 14% observed a single time. The germline CDR1 and CDR2 sequences are MNHNS and SASEGT. The ends were cut back, 5 bases at V and 9 bases at J, with 7 bases in the middle. The CDR3 is made up of 10 amino acids. About this clonotype itself: This sequence may be a read error, since a much larger clone differs from it by one base.

The sample consisted of blood. The rearrangement joins TRBV6-1 to TRBJ1-2; D is ambiguous. The clonotype originates from a woman aged 18-35 years with Graves' ophthalmopathy. The CDR3 spells CASSRRSYTF. CDR3 nucleotides: TGTGCCAGCAGTAGACGAAGCTACACCTTC.